This T cell receptor beta chain was profiled in a study of T cell repertoires and HLA-DP antigens. The protocol was immunoSEQ multiplex PCR, while the TCRdb copy is restricted to in-frame clones and leaves out a portion. Among over 100,000 clones listed, almost 95% were seen once. The CDR3 sequence is 15 residues long. CDR1 and CDR2 from the germline V gene are SGHTA and FQGNSA. V was clipped by 1 base and J by 3 bases; unmatched bases: 2. With respect to this clone: Its specificity is unknown.

The TCR comes from a woman younger than 35 in good health and CMV-seronegative. Sequenced: CD4+ T cells from PBMCs. The rearrangement links TRBV7-2 to TRBJ1-5; TRBD1 aligns across 8 bases. DNA of the CDR3: TGTGCCAGCAGCTTAGGACAGGGGAACAATCAGCCCCAGCATTTT. Protein sequence: CASSLGQGNNQPQHF.